This TCR beta chain is from a study of T cell responses to AZD1222 COVID-19 vaccine. Turning to the study itself: The study pooled second doses at about 4 or about 12 weeks.

In regard to this clone: Its antigen is as yet unknown.

Sequencing used immunoSEQ multiplex PCR; TCRdb keeps in-frame clones, though not all of them. The table records 150,000 or so clones, around 92% of them present only once. Study findings and constraints: Spike-specific TCRs gained breadth and depth after people received two AZD1222 doses. Clonal diversity was possibly underestimated, and the donors were mostly white British, with more females. Without day 14 samples, only post-peak T cell repertoires were studied.

Germline-derived CDR1 and CDR2 are SGHTS and YDEGEE. Losses at the gene ends were 1 base for V and 7 bases for J; bases not matched to a gene: 10. This CDR3 region has 16 residues. The chain carries TRBV5-8 and TRBJ1-5, with TRBD1 matching over 8 bases. The material was peripheral blood, obtained on day 0 of AZD1222 vaccination. This TCR came from an adult in good health. The CDR3 sequence: CASSLLWTGIGQPQHF. The DNA for the CDR3 is TGTGCCAGCAGCTTGTTGTGGACAGGGATAGGCCAGCCCCAGCATTTT.